The clone carrying this TCR beta chain was counted many times. The CDR3 loop spans 13 amino acids. Germline loops: CDR1 SEHNR, CDR2 FQNEAQ (reference sequence). The V gene lost 5 bases and the J gene lost 5 bases, with 9 bases spanning the gap. This entry belongs to a study of T cells in Graves' hyperthyroidism and ophthalmopathy. Authors of the study amplified TCR beta CDR3 regions from RNA transcripts. HTBI primers were the set used in a first-round RT-PCR of the TCR CDR3. Using its own MiXCR run on the multiplex PCR reads, TCRdb lists one record per CDR3 protein. This table holds about 610,000 distinct CDR3 sequences, under 60% found once.

The sequencing sample was made of peripheral blood or thyroid tissue (not recorded which). This TCR was recovered from a woman between 18 and 29 years old with Graves' hyperthyroidism. The chain recombines TRBV7-9 with TRBJ1-4; possible D gene TRBD1, 5 bases. CDR3 nucleotide sequence: TGTGCCAGCAGCCGCGGGGACAATGAAAAACTGTTTTTT. It specifies CASSRGDNEKLFF.